This entry concerns a single T cell receptor beta chain. The antigen is not known. The data belong to a study of blood T cells in healthy people across ages. Sample-barcoded 5' priming and a J-beta primer mix drove a second PCR of roughly 6 to 12 cycles. TCRdb redid the calling of the 5' RACE reads with MiXCR, one entry per CDR3 protein. The data contain 700,000 to 850,000 distinct CDR3 sequences, under 40% of them singletons. Study findings and constraints: Relative to aged donors, long-lived donors carried more naive CD4+ cells and displayed higher diversity.

V gave up 0 bases and J gave up 8 bases, with 8 bases separating them. The CDR3 runs to 12 residues. CDR1 is SGHRS, CDR2 YFSETQ, per germline. The chain uses TRBV5-1 and TRBJ1-1; D is uncertain. The sequenced material came from blood. This TCR derives from a man aged 18 to 29 in good health. CDR3 region: CASSLGTEEAFF. In DNA, the CDR3 is TGCGCCAGCAGCTTGGGGACGGAAGAAGCTTTCTTT. Full variable domain (outside the CDR3, taken from reference TRBV5-1 and TRBJ1-1): KAGVTQTPRYLIKTRGQQVTLSCSPISGHRSVSWYQQTPGQGLQFLFEYFSETQRNKGNFPGRFSGRQFSNSRSEMNVSTLELGDSALYLCASSLGTEEAFFGQGTRLTVV.